The 15 T cell receptor beta chains in this list originate from one sample, sequenced in a study of OX40 agonist ivuxolimab in advanced cancers. Assay used: immunoSEQ multiplex PCR; TCRdb lists only in-frame clones, some missing. Seen here are about 100,000 clones, more than 85% observed once, and the top ten hold 0.54%. Sequenced material: CD4+ or CD8+ T cells sorted from blood, taken in a trial of the OX40 agonist ivuxolimab. The receptors derive from an adult with an advanced solid tumor such as melanoma, head and neck, liver or kidney cancer.

The rearrangement links TRBV11-2 to TRBJ2-3; possibly TRBD1 for D (6 bases). CDR1 and CDR2 (germline): SGHAT, FQNNGV. V was cut by 5 bases and J by 1 base, with 13 bases left in between. The CDR3 covers 15 residues. The CDR3 reads CASSTQGWGTDTQYF. The CDR3 DNA reads TGTGCCAGCAGCACACAGGGTTGGGGCACAGATACGCAGTATTTT.

This clone came up once. This chain joins TRBV9 and TRBJ2-2; 8 bases agree with TRBD2. J was trimmed by 6 bases and V by 4 bases; bases with no gene match: 8. Germline CDR1 and CDR2: SGDLS and YYNGEE. There are 15 residues in the CDR3. The CDR3 protein is CASSLRTSLSGELFF. In DNA, the CDR3 is TGTGCCAGCAGCCTCCGGACTAGCCTCTCCGGGGAGCTGTTTTTT. Full variable domain (remainder filled in from reference TRBV9 and TRBJ2-2): DSGVTQTPKHLITATGQRVTLRCSPRSGDLSVYWYQQSLDQGLQFLIQYYNGEERAKGNILERFSAQQFPDLHSELNLSSLELGDSALYFCASSLRTSLSGELFFGEGSRLTVL.

The rearrangement joins TRBV5-1 to TRBJ1-3; the match to TRBD1 covers 8 bases. The CDR3 is 15 amino acids. V shed 7 bases, J shed 2 bases, and the junction held 8 bases outside the gene matches. Looked up from germline, CDR1 is SGHRS and CDR2 is YFSETQ. CDR3 loop: CASAGTGTPGNTIYF. The CDR3 DNA is TGCGCCAGCGCCGGGACAGGCACCCCTGGAAACACCATATATTTT.

The chain couples TRBV7-9 to TRBJ2-4; the D is unclear. The length of the CDR3 is 13 residues. Germline CDR1 is SEHNR and CDR2 is FQNEAQ (reference sequence). The V end lost 3 bases, the J end lost 2 bases, and 5 bases lay between the germline ends. The CDR3 nucleotides are TGTGCCAGCAGCTTTGGTTCCAAAAACATTCAGTACTTC. Translation: CASSFGSKNIQYF.

This clone was seen a handful of times. The genes are TRBV7-3 and TRBJ2-1; 9 bases match TRBD2. Germline lookup yields CDR1 SGHTA and CDR2 FQGTGA. V was clipped by 5 bases and J by 2 bases; unmatched bases: 4. The CDR3 is made up of 15 amino acids. The CDR3 region is CASSTGTSTYNEQFF. CDR3 coding DNA: TGTGCCAGCAGCACAGGGACTAGCACCTACAATGAGCAGTTCTTC.

V is TRBV28 and J is TRBJ2-7; 7 nucleotides line up with TRBD1. The CDR3 covers 16 residues. The germline V gene encodes CDR1 MDHEN and CDR2 SYDVKM. Trimming took 3 bases from V and 2 from J; bases not matched to a gene: 10. CDR3 coding DNA: TGTGCCAGCAGTTTGACGAGGGGGCGCGAGCCCTACGAGCAGTACTTC. The encoded protein is CASSLTRGREPYEQYF.

This rearrangement joins TRBV19 to TRBJ2-7; D possibly corresponds to TRBD1 (6 bases). V was trimmed by 4 bases and J by 2 bases, leaving 15 bases between them. The CDR3 sequence is 15 residues long. The germline V gene has CDR1 LNHDA and CDR2 SQIVND (reference sequence). CDR3 amino acids: CASSTPGHQAYEQYF. The CDR3 DNA follows: TGTGCCAGTAGTACCCCGGGACACCAGGCCTACGAGCAGTACTTC.

The chain uses TRBV11-2 and TRBJ2-1; 7 positions match TRBD1. The trim removed 5 bases at V and 5 bases at J, leaving 6 bases unmatched. CDR1 is SGHAT and CDR2 is FQNNGV in the germline V gene. CDR3 length: 14 residues. The chain's CDR3 is CASSRRDSDNEQFF. The CDR3 nucleotides read TGTGCCAGCAGCCGACGGGACAGCGACAATGAGCAGTTCTTC.

The chain has TRBV19 and TRBJ1-5; no firm D call. Germline assignment: CDR1 LNHDA and CDR2 SQIVND (reference sequence). This CDR3 has 12 residues. Between the trimmed V and J ends, which lost 5 bases and 5 bases, there was a span of 7 bases. CDR3 loop: CASSLEYQPQHF. The CDR3 coding sequence is TGTGCCAGTAGTCTCGAGTATCAGCCCCAGCATTTT. Variable domain in full (rest from reference TRBV19 and TRBJ1-5): DGGITQSPKYLFRKEGQNVTLSCEQNLNHDAMYWYRQDPGQGLRLIYYSQIVNDFQKGDIAEGYSVSREKKESFPLTVTSAQKNPTAFYLCASSLEYQPQHFGDGTRLSIL.

V gene TRBV5-1 combines with J gene TRBJ1-1; 9 bases are a match to TRBD1. V lost 4 bases, J lost 8 bases, and 3 bases stayed unmatched. Per the germline V gene, CDR1 is SGHRS and CDR2 is YFSETQ. CDR3 length: 12 residues. Here the CDR3 DNA reads TGCGCCAGCAGCACCGGACAGGGGGAAGCTTTCTTT. Amino acids: CASSTGQGEAFF.

The genes are TRBV6-6 and TRBJ2-5; 9 bases align to TRBD2. CDR1 and CDR2 (germline): MNHNY, SVGAGI (reference sequence). There are 15 residues in the CDR3. Trimming at V came to 6 bases and at J to 2 bases, leaving 7 bases not matched to a gene. Written as DNA, the CDR3 is TGTGCCAGCAGGGGACTAGCTGGGCTGCAAGAGACCCAGTACTTC. Its translation is CASRGLAGLQETQYF.

In its sample, this clone was seen once. The V gene is TRBV19, the J gene TRBJ2-1; either TRBD1 or TRBD2 may supply D (5 bases each). V lost 4 bases to trimming and J lost 6 bases, with 22 bases between them. The V gene's germline CDR1 is LNHDA and CDR2 SQIVND (reference sequence). This CDR3 contains 17 residues. In DNA form, the CDR3 reads TGTGCCAGTAGTAGGCTTTATGGGACCCATGAGGGCAATGAGCAGTTCTTC. It encodes CASSRLYGTHEGNEQFF.

This rearrangement joins TRBV5-4 to TRBJ2-7, with TRBD2 matching 11 bases. The J segment lost 7 bases and the V segment lost 2 bases, leaving 8 bases of the junction unmatched. The CDR3 length is 15 residues. The germline V gene encodes CDR1 SGHNT and CDR2 YYREEE (reference sequence). The CDR3 nucleotides read TGTGCCAGCAGCTTCTTAGCGGGAGGGCCCAGGGAGCAGTACTTC. Translating gives CASSFLAGGPREQYF.

The V and J genes are TRBV7-9 and TRBJ2-1; 7 nucleotides align to TRBD1. The junction had 12 bases not matched to a gene; V was cut back by 1 base and J by 9 bases. Germline V CDR1 and CDR2: SEHNR, FQNEAQ (reference sequence). This CDR3 region has 16 residues. CDR3 DNA: TGTGCCAGCAGCTTAGTAGCCTCCACAGGGGTTGTTGAGCAGTTCTTC. Amino acid sequence: CASSLVASTGVVEQFF.

This clone was seen just once. This rearrangement joins TRBV7-2 to TRBJ1-5; 7 bases align to TRBD1. V lost 5 bases to trimming and J lost 7 bases; unmatched junction nucleotides: 11. Germline-derived CDR1 and CDR2 are SGHTA and FQGNSA. This CDR3 is 15 amino acids long. This chain's CDR3 is CASSAEQGRRQPQHF. CDR3 nucleotides: TGTGCCAGCAGCGCCGAACAGGGGAGGCGGCAGCCCCAGCATTTT.